Following are 12 T cell receptor beta chains from one sample sequenced in a study of metastatic and nonmetastatic thyroid tumors. Patients were all untreated before their thyroid surgery. Using MiXCR, TCRdb reanalyzed the PCR reads. Of more than 70,000 clones in the sample, 8.6% were seen once. The sequenced sample was blood. All receptors derive from a female donor with papillary thyroid cancer or a benign thyroid nodule (not recorded which). Some clones in this sample may be carry-over from other donors' samples.

This clone appeared many times. The chain recombines TRBV30 with TRBJ2-7, with TRBD2 as a possible D gene (6 bases). Germline CDR1 and CDR2: GTSNPN and SVGIG (reference sequence). The germline V and J ends were trimmed by 3 bases and 3 bases, with 6 bases remaining between them. This CDR3 region has 11 residues. The CDR3 here is CAWREGYEQYF. For the CDR3, the DNA is TGTGCCTGGAGGGAGGGCTACGAGCAGTACTTC.

This clone was observed at least ten times. The chain recombines TRBV5-1 with TRBJ2-2, with D tentatively TRBD1 (6 bases). The V gene's germline CDR1 is SGHRS and CDR2 YFSETQ. The CDR3 contains 14 residues. V lost 6 bases, J lost 2 bases, and 11 bases lay in between. This chain's CDR3 is CASNRQENTGELFF. In DNA form, the CDR3 reads TGCGCCAGCAACAGACAGGAAAACACCGGGGAGCTGTTTTTT.

This clone occurred many times. The rearrangement joins TRBV2 to TRBJ2-3; weak D call: TRBD1 (6 bases). The CDR3 covers 17 residues. V was trimmed by 1 base and J by 1 base, leaving 15 bases between them. The V gene's germline CDR1 is SNHLY and CDR2 FYNNEI. CDR3: CASSEVVQGLRTDTQYF. The CDR3 DNA follows: TGTGCCAGCAGTGAAGTGGTACAGGGCCTCCGCACAGATACGCAGTATTTT.

Note on this clone: This may be a read error, as it is one base from a much larger clone. The rearrangement uses TRBV28 and TRBJ2-7; D is tentatively TRBD1 or TRBD2 (5 bases each). Germline V gene sequence: CDR1 MDHEN, CDR2 SYDVKM. The CDR3 covers 14 residues. CDR3 sequence reads: CASTPGPGGYEKYF. The CDR3 coding sequence is TGTGCCAGCACCCCTGGCCCTGGGGGTTACGAGAAGTACTTC.

This clone was picked up many times. The chain couples TRBV6-2 or TRBV6-3 to TRBJ1-2; D gene ambiguous. The CDR3 is 17 residues long. Looked up from germline, CDR1 is MNHEY and CDR2 is SVGEGT. V lost 3 bases and J 3 bases, leaving 20 bases between the germline ends. The CDR3 region is CASSYRYFGWADYGYTF. CDR3 bases: TGTGCCAGCAGTTATCGTTATTTTGGATGGGCAGACTATGGCTACACCTTC.

The chain has TRBV5-6 and TRBJ1-5; D remains unclear. CDR1 and CDR2 (germline): SGHDT, YYEEEE. V dropped 4 bases and J dropped 3 bases, with 17 bases sitting between them. The CDR3 is made up of 16 amino acids. DNA for the CDR3: TGTGCCAGCAGCAAGGGTTTGGGTCGGGACAATCAGCCCCAGCATTTT. This encodes CASSKGLGRDNQPQHF.

A few counts support this clone. The chain combines TRBV2 with TRBJ1-4; D may be TRBD1 (5 bases). The CDR3 runs to 14 residues. Deletions cut 2 bases from V and 8 bases from J, with 12 bases between. CDR1 is SNHLY, CDR2 FYNNEI, per germline. The CDR3 DNA is TGTGCCAGCAGTGAAAGACGACAGTACGAAAAACTGTTTTTT. This codes for CASSERRQYEKLFF.

This clone was detected only a few times. The rearrangement links TRBV5-1 to TRBJ1-6; D gene unclear. This CDR3 has 13 amino acids. Germline CDR1 is SGHRS and CDR2 is YFSETQ. V was clipped by 7 bases and J by 0 bases, with 5 bases between them. CDR3 protein: CASGLSYNSPLHF. As DNA, the CDR3 is TGCGCCAGCGGGCTCTCCTATAATTCACCCCTCCACTTT.

This clone was seen just once. Relative to the germline gene, one junction end is altered; a read error may explain this. This chain uses TRBV3-1 with TRBJ2-5; TRBD1 is a possible D gene (5 bases). Germline V lookup: CDR1 LGHDT, CDR2 YNNKEL (reference sequence). The CDR3 is 13 amino acids. CDR3 sequence (DNA): TGTGCCAGCAGGCACATGGGGCGAGAGATCCAGTACTTC. Its translation: CASRHMGREIQYF.

This clone was observed at least ten times. The V and J genes are TRBV7-2 and TRBJ1-1, with D unclear. Germline V gene data show CDR1 as SGHTA and CDR2 as FQGNSA. This CDR3 has 12 amino acids. V was cut by 6 bases and J by 0 bases, with 5 bases left in between. The CDR3 protein is CASRLMNTEAFF. CDR3 in DNA: TGTGCCAGCAGGTTGATGAACACTGAAGCTTTCTTT.

This clone came up a few times. The chain links TRBV29-1 to TRBJ2-3; no clear D. CDR1 SQVTM and CDR2 ANQGSEA come from the germline V gene. This CDR3 is built from 11 residues. V shed 7 bases and J shed 7 bases, with 12 bases lying between them. DNA of the CDR3: TGCAGCGGAGAAGTCGGGTATACGCAGTATTTT. This codes for CSGEVGYTQYF.

This clone turned up a few times. V usage is TRBV28 and J usage is TRBJ1-2; 7 bases agree with TRBD1. CDR3 length: 12 residues. The germline V gene encodes CDR1 MDHEN and CDR2 SYDVKM. V dropped 7 bases and J dropped 3; count of bases not matched to a gene: 2. DNA of the CDR3: TGTGCCAGCACAACAGGGGACTATGGCTACACCTTC. It yields the protein CASTTGDYGYTF.